This TCR beta chain was captured by sequencing in a study of cytomegalovirus exposure and HLA in healthy donors. Study findings and constraints: A reported reduction in N-insertions relative to the roughly 610-donor mean was seen in an Asian-associated ancestry cluster in a later analysis.

V trimming: 10 bases; J trimming: 2 bases; junction bases outside the gene matches: 5. From germline, CDR1 is MDHEN and CDR2 SYDVKM. The CDR3 covers 14 residues. 60 Vbeta and 13 Jbeta primers were used in PCR. Using immunoSEQ multiplex PCR, the repertoire was profiled, and TCRdb retains in-frame clones only, with some absent. This table holds 170,000 or so clones, roughly 77% found once. Remarks on this clone: The target antigen is unknown.

This TCR derives from a woman aged 45-65 years in good health and CMV-seropositive. The chain has TRBV28 and TRBJ2-7; TRBD2 matches at 13 bases. The sample comprised PBMCs. The CDR3 is CATGTSGATYEQYF. The CDR3 coding sequence is TGTGCCACAGGGACTAGCGGGGCAACCTACGAGCAGTACTTC.